The 16 T cell receptor beta chains listed next were all sequenced from one sample in a study of spatial heterogeneity in lung cancer. Notes on the study in general: One measure, the expanded intratumoral alpha and beta TCR count, tracked tumor mutation counts.

TCRdb ran MiXCR on the 5' RACE reads and lists one entry per CDR3 protein. The sample comprises some 11,000 distinct CDR3 sequences, more than 7% of which are singletons, and about 22% rests with the top ten. Antigens of these TCRs are unknown. Time point reported: sample taken at primary tumor resection. The input for sequencing was lung tumor tissue, taken at surgery. These receptors were collected from a female donor with early-stage non-small cell lung cancer.

Ten or more counts support this clonotype. This beta chain is an unintended read in a library built for alpha chains; its size means little. CDR3 protein: CASSKPGGNEQFF. The CDR3 nucleotides are TGTGCCAGCAGCAAACCCGGCGGGAATGAGCAGTTCTTC. The chain combines TRBV7-3 with TRBJ2-1, with a possible D match to TRBD2 (5 bases). The germline gives CDR1 SGHTA, CDR2 FQGTGA. Between the trimmed V and J ends, which lost 5 bases and 7 bases, there was a span of 12 bases. This CDR3 has 13 residues.

This clonotype appeared a single time. Being off target in a library aimed at alpha chains, this beta chain has a size of little meaning. V and J are TRBV5-8 and TRBJ2-3; D not certain. Looked up from germline, CDR1 is SGHTS and CDR2 is YDEGEE. CDR3 length: 15 residues. The V and J ends lost 0 bases and 6 bases respectively, with 14 bases between them. CDR3 sequence: CASSLEATYRDTQYF. DNA of the CDR3: TGTGCCAGCAGCTTGGAGGCTACATATAGGGATACGCAGTATTTT.

In this sample, this clonotype turned up once. A library prepared for alpha chains yielded this beta chain as an off-target read; its size is of little meaning. The J gene is TRBJ2-3, the V gene TRBV5-8; D is unclear. The CDR3 runs 14 residues. Germline values: CDR1 SGHTS, CDR2 YDEGEE. The V end was cut by 7 bases, the J end by 1 base, with 13 bases between. The CDR3 region is CASSPWTGTDTQYF. The CDR3 DNA sequence: TGTGCCAGCTCCCCTTGGACGGGCACAGATACGCAGTATTTT.

This clonotype occurred many times. This beta chain slipped into a library made for alpha chains as a stray read, so its size is not meaningful. The chain couples TRBV5-1 to TRBJ1-6, with TRBD1 matching over 11 bases. CDR1 is SGHRS, CDR2 YFSETQ, per germline. J lost 7 bases, V lost 0 bases, and 0 bases had no gene match. The CDR3 has 15 residues. CDR3 sequence: CASSLGDRGNSPLHF. CDR3 nucleotides: TGCGCCAGCAGCTTGGGGGACAGGGGGAATTCACCCCTCCACTTT.

This clonotype appeared a few times. In a library made to pick up alpha chains, this beta chain is a stray read with a size that means little. V usage is TRBV11-2 and J usage is TRBJ2-7; 9 bases match TRBD1. J gave up 7 bases and V 2 bases, and 12 bases lay outside the gene matches. Germline CDR1 reads SGHAT; CDR2 reads FQNNGV. This CDR3 comprises 16 residues. The CDR3 loop reads CASSLWGTGQTKEQYF. The CDR3 DNA sequence: TGTGCCAGCAGCTTATGGGGGACAGGGCAAACGAAGGAGCAGTACTTC.

This clonotype was counted ten times or more. Being off target in a library aimed at alpha chains, this beta chain has a size of little meaning. The chain is built from TRBV2 and TRBJ2-1, with D possibly TRBD1 on 5 matching bases. The germline gives CDR1 SNHLY, CDR2 FYNNEI. V lost 4 bases, J lost 9 bases, and 16 bases lay in between. This CDR3 contains 14 residues. The CDR3 coding sequence is TGTGCCAGCAGTGTGGGCCAGGGATTCGGTGAGCAGTTCTTC. This gives the protein CASSVGQGFGEQFF.

On this clonotype itself: This may arise from a read error, as a much more abundant clone is one base away. Being off target in a library aimed at alpha chains, this beta chain has a size of little meaning. This chain joins TRBV6-2 or TRBV6-3 and TRBJ1-2, with D unclear. CDR1 and CDR2 (germline): MNHEY, SVGEGT. There are 13 residues in the CDR3. CDR3 amino acids: CTSSLRRGYGYTF. Here the CDR3 DNA reads TGTACCAGCAGTTTAAGGCGAGGATATGGCTACACCTTC.

This clonotype was counted many times. This beta chain turned up in a library designed for alpha chains; as an off-target read, its abundance says little. V gene TRBV20-1 combines with J gene TRBJ2-7, with D tentatively TRBD1 (6 bases). CDR3 length: 12 residues. CDR1 is DFQATT and CDR2 is SNEGSKA in the germline V gene (reference sequence). Trimming stripped 5 bases from V and 2 bases from J, with 10 bases between. The CDR3 loop reads CSAAGETYEQYF. The CDR3 DNA sequence: TGCAGTGCTGCAGGGGAAACCTACGAGCAGTACTTC.

Ten or more counts support this clonotype. Within a library made for alpha chains, this beta chain is off target, and its count is uninformative. The V gene is TRBV7-6, the J gene TRBJ1-6; TRBD1 might be the D (5 bases). The CDR3 is made up of 15 amino acids. Trimming removed 1 base at V and 7 bases at J, with 11 bases between. Germline loops: CDR1 SGHVS, CDR2 FNYEAQ. This chain's CDR3 is CASSLGGVNNSPLHF. The CDR3 region has the DNA TGTGCCAGCAGCTTAGGAGGGGTAAACAATTCACCCCTCCACTTT.

This clonotype was recorded many times. Because the library targeted alpha chains, this beta chain is an off-target read whose size means little. The chain employs TRBV20-1 and TRBJ2-1; 10 nucleotides line up with TRBD1. Germline V CDR1 and CDR2: DFQATT, SNEGSKA (reference sequence). V lost 6 bases to trimming and J lost 7 bases; unmatched junction nucleotides: 3. This CDR3 region has 12 residues. The CDR3 here is CSAGDRGNEQFF. CDR3 in DNA: TGCAGTGCCGGGGACAGGGGTAATGAGCAGTTCTTC.

As concerns this clonotype: Since the library was made to target alpha chains, this beta chain is a stray read and its abundance is not meaningful. This rearrangement joins TRBV19 to TRBJ1-2, with D possibly TRBD1 on 6 matching bases. CDR3 length: 15 residues. The germline gives CDR1 LNHDA, CDR2 SQIVND (reference sequence). V was shortened by 6 bases and J by 5 bases, with 19 bases between the two germline ends. The CDR3 spells CASSLGQREKYGYTF. DNA of the CDR3: TGTGCCAGTAGCCTAGGACAGAGGGAGAAGTATGGCTACACCTTC.

Concerning this clonotype itself: This beta chain is an off-target read within a library intended for alpha chains, so its frequency means little. The chain employs TRBV29-1 and TRBJ2-7; TRBD1 aligns across 8 bases. Germline trimming cut 4 bases from V and 4 bases from J; bases unmatched to any gene: 6. The CDR3 has 13 residues. Germline V gene lookup returns CDR1 SQVTM and CDR2 ANQGSEA. The CDR3, as DNA: TGCAGCGTTGGACAGGGGAACATGTACGAGCAGTACTTC. This sequence encodes CSVGQGNMYEQYF.

This clonotype was recorded once. As an off-target read in a library built for alpha chains, this beta chain has a frequency of little significance. The chain combines TRBV20-1 with TRBJ1-1; 8 nucleotides agree with TRBD1. The germline V gene has CDR1 DFQATT and CDR2 SNEGSKA (reference sequence). This CDR3 has 13 residues. The junction had 10 bases not matched to a gene; V was cut back by 6 bases and J by 7 bases. The CDR3 spells CSAVYQGQDEAFF. As DNA, the CDR3 is TGCAGTGCGGTCTACCAGGGACAGGATGAAGCTTTCTTT.

This clonotype was seen only a few times. This beta chain is a stray sequence in a library constructed for alpha chains; its clone size is not meaningful. The DNA for the CDR3 is TGTGCCAGCAGTAGTCGGACAGGGGTACGGAGCAATCAGCCCCAGCATTTT. This encodes CASSSRTGVRSNQPQHF. The rearrangement uses TRBV6-1 and TRBJ1-5; 9 bases match TRBD1. This CDR3 comprises 17 residues. In germline, CDR1 is MNHNS, CDR2 SASEGT. J lost 1 base, V lost 5 bases, and 9 bases had no gene match.

This clonotype was counted many times. Since the library was made to target alpha chains, this beta chain is a stray read and its abundance is not meaningful. V is TRBV7-9 and J is TRBJ2-4, with D possibly TRBD1 on 6 matching bases. Germline CDR1 SEHNR, CDR2 FQNEAQ (reference sequence). This CDR3 is built from 15 residues. Trimming stripped 3 bases from V and 3 bases from J, with 12 bases between. CDR3 DNA: TGTGCCAGCAGCTTGGCAGGGGCGGGCAAAAACATTCAGTACTTC. Protein: CASSLAGAGKNIQYF.

At least ten counts were recorded for this clonotype. Being off target in a library aimed at alpha chains, this beta chain has a size of little meaning. The CDR3 here is CASSVRLAGGLDEQFF. The CDR3 DNA is TGTGCCAGCAGTGTAAGACTAGCGGGGGGACTCGATGAGCAGTTCTTC. The chain uses TRBV6-1 and TRBJ2-1, with 13 bases fitting TRBD2. J gave up 8 bases and V 4 bases, and 8 bases lay outside the gene matches. Germline V gene sequence: CDR1 MNHNS, CDR2 SASEGT. This CDR3 contains 16 residues.